The next 29 T cell receptor beta chains were all read from a single sample in a study of T cells after posttransplantation cyclophosphamide. A marrow graft followed busulfan-fludarabine conditioning, with cyclophosphamide on days +3 and +4. Produced via immunoSEQ multiplex PCR; TCRdb's table is partial and in-frame only. The sample is made up of 2,500 or so clones, none counted only once. The sequencing here drew on PBMCs, taken 32 days after allogeneic stem cell transplant with posttransplant cyclophosphamide. The source of these receptors is a female patient in her fifties who received an allogeneic stem cell transplant from a related donor, was CMV-positive, and had no GVHD. The graft donor may have contributed some T cells.

In this sample, this clone is medium-sized. The chain carries TRBV5-1 and TRBJ2-1; 10 bases are shared with TRBD2. CDR1 is SGHRS and CDR2 is YFSETQ in the germline V gene. The V and J ends lost 2 bases and 2 bases, in that order; junction bases with no gene match: 4. The CDR3 is made up of 16 amino acids. As DNA, the CDR3 is TGCGCCAGCAGCTTACGGACTAGCGGTACCTACAATGAGCAGTTCTTC. Its translation: CASSLRTSGTYNEQFF. Based on the CDR3 plus reference TRBV5-1 and TRBJ2-1, the full variable domain is KAGVTQTPRYLIKTRGQQVTLSCSPISGHRSVSWYQQTPGQGLQFLFEYFSETQRNKGNFPGRFSGRQFSNSRSEMNVSTLELGDSALYLCASSLRTSGTYNEQFFGPGTRLTVL.

This clone was recorded many times. V usage is TRBV6-5 and J usage is TRBJ2-7, with unresolved D. With 0 bases removed from V and 4 bases from J, the gap between germline ends came to 13 bases. The CDR3 is 15 amino acids. In germline, CDR1 is MNHEY, CDR2 SVGAGI. CDR3 amino acids: CASSYSKSVAYEQYF. The CDR3 DNA sequence: TGTGCCAGCAGTTACTCGAAATCTGTGGCTTACGAGCAGTACTTC.

Many counts were recorded for this clone. This chain uses TRBV4-1 with TRBJ2-5; 16 nucleotides line up with TRBD2. CDR1 and CDR2 from the germline V gene are MGHRA and YSYEKL. CDR3 size: 18 residues. With 0 bases clipped from V and 5 bases from J, the junction kept 6 bases outside the gene matches. CDR3 coding DNA: TGCGCCAGCAGCCAAGATAGGGGACTAGCGGGAGGGCAGGAGACCCAGTACTTC. It is translated as CASSQDRGLAGGQETQYF.

This clone occurred many times. The chain has TRBV7-9 and TRBJ2-3; no clear D. The CDR3 totals 14 residues. Trimming pared 2 bases from V and 0 bases from J, leaving 6 bases between. The germline gives CDR1 SEHNR, CDR2 FQNEAQ (reference sequence). The DNA for the CDR3 is TGTGCCAGCAGCTTATTACTCAGCACAGATACGCAGTATTTT. It yields the protein CASSLLLSTDTQYF.

This clone is judged medium-sized. This chain uses TRBV5-4 with TRBJ2-4; D may be TRBD1 (6 bases). CDR1 is SGHNT, CDR2 YYREEE, per germline (reference sequence). V lost 2 bases, J lost 0 bases, and 12 bases lay in between. There are 16 residues in the CDR3. The CDR3 DNA reads TGTGCCAGCAGCTTACGACAGGACTTAGCCAAAAACATTCAGTACTTC. This codes for CASSLRQDLAKNIQYF.

This clone was picked up many times. V and J are TRBV2 and TRBJ1-2, with D perhaps matching TRBD1 (5 bases). Germline V CDR1 and CDR2: SNHLY, FYNNEI. The CDR3 has 13 amino acids. With 10 bases removed from V and 2 bases from J, the gap between germline ends came to 14 bases. CDR3 coding DNA: TGTGCCACTTCCTGGGCAGGGAACTATGGCTACACCTTC. Encoded protein: CATSWAGNYGYTF.

This clone ranks as medium-sized. V usage is TRBV10-3 and J usage is TRBJ2-2; D is ambiguous. V was pared by 5 bases and J by 2 bases, with 9 bases between. Looked up from germline, CDR1 is ENHRY and CDR2 is SYGVKD. This CDR3 contains 14 residues. The CDR3 bases are TGTGCCATCAGTTTGGCTGTAAACACCGGGGAGCTGTTTTTT. Protein: CAISLAVNTGELFF.

In this sample, this clone turned up many times. The chain employs TRBV30 and TRBJ2-5, with 9 bases that match TRBD2. V shed 3 bases, J shed 4 bases, and the junction held 6 bases outside the gene matches. The germline gives CDR1 GTSNPN, CDR2 SVGIG (reference sequence). The CDR3 sequence is 14 residues long. The CDR3 reads CAWSRLAGIETQYF. CDR3 coding DNA: TGTGCCTGGAGCCGTCTAGCGGGAATAGAGACCCAGTACTTC.

This clone was seen many times. The chain carries TRBV30 and TRBJ1-1; the D gene is possibly TRBD1 (6 bases). This CDR3 is built from 14 residues. Deletions cut 5 bases from V and 3 bases from J, with 16 bases between. Germline CDR1 reads GTSNPN; CDR2 reads SVGIG (reference sequence). In nucleotides, the CDR3 is TGTGCCTGGTCCCGGTGGGGGCGGGACACTGAAGCTTTCTTT. Protein product: CAWSRWGRDTEAFF. The full variable domain, with the rest looked up from reference TRBV30 and TRBJ1-1, is SQTIHQWPATLVQPVGSPLSLECTVEGTSNPNLYWYRQAAGRGLQLLFYSVGIGQISSEVPQNLSASRPQDRQFILSSKKLLLSDSGFYLCAWSRWGRDTEAFFGQGTRLTVV.

This clone counts as large. The chain couples TRBV29-1 to TRBJ2-7; TRBD1 matches at 9 bases. Germline-derived CDR1 and CDR2 are SQVTM and ANQGSEA. V dropped 6 bases and J dropped 3; count of bases not matched to a gene: 6. The CDR3 sequence is 13 residues long. In DNA form, the CDR3 reads TGCAGCGTCCCAGGGACAGGGCTCTACGAGCAGTACTTC. This sequence encodes CSVPGTGLYEQYF.

This clone has ten or more counts. V gene TRBV27 combines with J gene TRBJ2-3; 8 bases are shared with TRBD2. The V segment lost 5 bases and the J segment 5 bases; nucleotides outside the gene matches: 12. This CDR3 contains 16 residues. Germline-derived CDR1 and CDR2 are MNHEY and SMNVEV (reference sequence). CDR3 residues: CASSTPGLEVVDTQYF. In nucleotides, the CDR3 is TGTGCCAGCAGTACTCCGGGACTAGAAGTGGTAGATACGCAGTATTTT.

This clone is judged medium-sized (0.01 to 0.1%). The rearrangement uses TRBV24-1 and TRBJ2-1; possibly TRBD1 or TRBD2 for D (5 bases each). There are 13 residues in the CDR3. Trimming took 9 bases from V and 0 from J, leaving 8 bases between them. Germline loops: CDR1 KGHDR, CDR2 SFDVKD. The CDR3 region has the DNA TGTGCCACCTCAGGGAGCTCCTACAATGAGCAGTTCTTC. As protein: CATSGSSYNEQFF.

This clone was counted at least ten times. This chain joins TRBV6-6 and TRBJ2-3; 8 bases line up with TRBD2. V lost 0 bases to trimming and J lost 5 bases; unmatched junction nucleotides: 7. From germline, CDR1 is MNHNY and CDR2 SVGAGI (reference sequence). This CDR3 spans 16 amino acids. The CDR3 region has the DNA TGTGCCAGCAGTTACTCACCTAGCGGGCTGGGAGATACGCAGTATTTT. Translated, it gives CASSYSPSGLGDTQYF.

This clone appeared many times. The chain joins TRBV28 to TRBJ2-5, with D uncertain. The CDR3 sequence is 12 residues long. Germline-derived CDR1 and CDR2 are MDHEN and SYDVKM. The V end lost 5 bases, the J end lost 5 bases, and 9 bases lay between the germline ends. The CDR3 sequence: CASSATAETQYF. CDR3 sequence (DNA): TGTGCCAGCAGTGCTACTGCGGAGACCCAGTACTTC.

In this sample, this clone turned up many times. Compared with germline, one end of the junction differs, possibly owing to a read error. This chain connects TRBV30 to TRBJ2-3; 12 positions match TRBD2. The CDR3 covers 14 residues. The germline gives CDR1 GTSNPN, CDR2 SVGIG (reference sequence). The CDR3 reads CARREGLAGDTQYF. Here the CDR3 DNA reads TGTGCCCGGAGGGAGGGACTAGCGGGAGATACGCAGTATTTT.

This clone was counted at least ten times. This rearrangement joins TRBV28 to TRBJ1-5, with 7 bases that match TRBD1. The CDR3 spans 15 residues. From germline, CDR1 is MDHEN and CDR2 SYDVKM. Losses at the gene ends were 7 bases for V and 5 bases for J; bases not matched to a gene: 11. The CDR3 sequence is CASTYRTGHYQPQHF. DNA for the CDR3: TGTGCCAGCACCTATCGGACAGGTCATTATCAGCCCCAGCATTTT.

In its sample, this clone was seen many times. The chain has TRBV29-1 and TRBJ2-5; D not certain. The CDR3 has 12 amino acids. Germline CDR1 SQVTM, CDR2 ANQGSEA. V shed 5 bases and J shed 3 bases, with 10 bases lying between them. The CDR3 region is CSVTYLEETQYF. CDR3 in DNA: TGCAGCGTTACCTACTTGGAAGAGACCCAGTACTTC. Filled out from reference TRBV29-1 and TRBJ2-5, the complete variable domain reads SAVISQKPSRDICQRGTSLTIQCQVDSQVTMMFWYRQQPGQSLTLIATANQGSEATYESGFVIDKFPISRPNLTFSTLTVSNMSPEDSSIYLCSVTYLEETQYFGPGTRLLVL.

This clone is medium-sized (0.01 to 0.1%). This chain uses TRBV7-9 with TRBJ2-7; TRBD1 aligns across 11 bases. Unmatched junction bases numbered 5, after V lost 1 base and J lost 3 bases. In germline, CDR1 is SEHNR, CDR2 FQNEAQ (reference sequence). The CDR3 consists of 16 residues. The CDR3 region has the DNA TGTGCCAGCAGCTTAGAAGGACAGGGGGCCCGCTACGAGCAGTACTTC. Translation: CASSLEGQGARYEQYF.

In this sample, this clone is medium-sized. The chain joins TRBV19 to TRBJ1-5; no clear D gene. This CDR3 has 16 amino acids. Trimming stripped 3 bases from V and 1 base from J, with 13 bases between. Germline V gives CDR1 LNHDA, CDR2 SQIVND (reference sequence). The CDR3 DNA reads as TGTGCCAGTAGTATGTTCGGAGGGCTGAGCAATCAGCCCCAGCATTTT. Encoded protein: CASSMFGGLSNQPQHF.

This clone is labeled as medium-sized (0.01 to 0.1%). V and J are TRBV6-6 and TRBJ2-1, with 8 bases lining up with TRBD1. V was clipped by 7 bases and J by 6 bases; unmatched bases: 14. CDR3 size: 16 residues. Germline V CDR1 and CDR2: MNHNY, SVGAGI (reference sequence). For the CDR3, the DNA is TGTGCCAGCACCTTATTCCCCCAGGGGGCTGGCAATGAGCAGTTCTTC. It specifies CASTLFPQGAGNEQFF.

This clone was recorded at least ten times. J is TRBJ1-2 and V is TRBV5-1, with D perhaps matching TRBD1 (6 bases). Trimming left V 7 bases short and J 4 bases short, with 14 bases between. The CDR3 runs 13 residues. Germline CDR1 reads SGHRS; CDR2 reads YFSETQ. As DNA, the CDR3 is TGCGCCAGCGGGGACGCCAGGGGCTATGGCTACACCTTC. Translated: CASGDARGYGYTF.

This clone occurred many times. V is TRBV29-1 and J is TRBJ2-4; the D is unclear. Trimming stripped 2 bases from V and 6 bases from J, with 8 bases between. This CDR3 comprises 12 residues. Germline V CDR1 and CDR2: SQVTM, ANQGSEA. The CDR3 DNA follows: TGCAGCGTTGAAACCCGAGGAAACATTCAGTACTTC. It yields the protein CSVETRGNIQYF.

By sample share, this clone is medium-sized. The V and J genes are TRBV12-3 or TRBV12-4 and TRBJ2-1; 7 bases agree with TRBD2. V trimming: 4 bases; J trimming: 0 bases; junction bases outside the gene matches: 15. CDR3 length: 19 amino acids. The CDR3 loop reads CASSSTRDYSLYSYNEQFF. The CDR3 DNA reads TGTGCCAGCAGTTCAACCCGGGACTATAGCCTATACTCCTACAATGAGCAGTTCTTC.

This clone is labeled as medium-sized. J is TRBJ2-1 and V is TRBV10-3; TRBD1 matches 9 bases. The CDR3 loop spans 14 amino acids. The germline V gene has CDR1 ENHRY and CDR2 SYGVKD. The ends lost 11 bases at V and 5 bases at J; junction bases unmatched: 10. The CDR3 spells CASSPGQGHNEQFF. CDR3 bases: TGTGCCTCTTCACCGGGACAGGGCCACAATGAGCAGTTCTTC.

This clone was counted at least ten times. This chain uses TRBV6-1 with TRBJ2-7; 8 bases map to TRBD1. J lost 3 bases, V lost 3 bases, and 7 bases had no gene match. From germline, CDR1 is MNHNS and CDR2 SASEGT. The CDR3 sequence is 15 residues long. The CDR3 region is CASSEPGGIYYEQYF. DNA for the CDR3: TGTGCCAGCAGTGAGCCAGGGGGCATATACTACGAGCAGTACTTC.

In its sample, this clone is medium-sized. The chain couples TRBV15 to TRBJ1-5, with a possible D match to TRBD1 (5 bases). This CDR3 is built from 16 residues. Germline CDR1 LNHNV, CDR2 YYDKDF (reference sequence). V was clipped by 2 bases and J by 3 bases, with 14 bases between them. This CDR3 reads CATSRSGRFFNQPQHF. Here the CDR3 DNA reads TGTGCCACCAGCAGATCAGGGCGGTTTTTCAATCAGCCCCAGCATTTT.

This clone is deemed medium-sized. This chain links TRBV5-1 with TRBJ2-1; D is perhaps TRBD2 (5 bases). The ends were cut back, 1 base at V and 5 bases at J, with 10 bases in the middle. From germline, CDR1 is SGHRS and CDR2 YFSETQ. The CDR3 runs to 14 residues. CDR3 residues: CASSLKQRHNEQFF. CDR3 nucleotide sequence: TGCGCCAGCAGCTTGAAGCAGCGGCACAATGAGCAGTTCTTC. Complete variable domain (other parts from reference TRBV5-1 and TRBJ2-1): KAGVTQTPRYLIKTRGQQVTLSCSPISGHRSVSWYQQTPGQGLQFLFEYFSETQRNKGNFPGRFSGRQFSNSRSEMNVSTLELGDSALYLCASSLKQRHNEQFFGPGTRLTVL.

This clone is termed medium-sized. The rearrangement uses TRBV29-1 and TRBJ1-5, with D maybe TRBD1 (5 bases). This CDR3 is built from 13 residues. Between the trimmed V and J ends, which lost 4 bases and 5 bases, there was a span of 12 bases. Germline loops: CDR1 SQVTM, CDR2 ANQGSEA. CDR3 in amino acids: CSVGLQGDQPQHF. The CDR3 DNA is TGCAGCGTTGGTTTGCAGGGAGATCAGCCCCAGCATTTT.

This clone has ten or more counts. The chain carries TRBV6-6 and TRBJ2-3; 7 bases are a match to TRBD1. The germline gives CDR1 MNHNY, CDR2 SVGAGI (reference sequence). The CDR3 is made up of 14 amino acids. Trimming cost V 4 bases and J 4 bases; bases outside gene matches: 5. The CDR3 sequence: CASSSDRESDTQYF. The CDR3 DNA reads as TGTGCCAGCAGTTCTGACAGGGAATCAGATACGCAGTATTTT.